The 29 T cell receptor beta chains below all came from one sample that was sequenced in a study of OX40 agonist ivuxolimab in advanced cancers. Profiled with immunoSEQ multiplex PCR; TCRdb holds only in-frame clones, not every one. The sample lists more than 75,000 clones, approximately 89% occurring once. The sequencing used CD4+ or CD8+ T cells sorted from blood, collected in a trial of the OX40 agonist ivuxolimab. These receptors came from an adult with an advanced solid tumor such as melanoma, head and neck, liver or kidney cancer.

This clone was detected a few times. The J gene is TRBJ2-1, the V gene TRBV19, with TRBD2 matching over 11 bases. The CDR3 has 16 residues. V lost 5 bases, J lost 3 bases, and 6 bases stayed unmatched. CDR1 and CDR2 from the germline V gene are LNHDA and SQIVND (reference sequence). In DNA form, the CDR3 reads TGTGCCAGTAGTCGTAGCGGGAGGGGAATCTACAATGAGCAGTTCTTC. Protein sequence: CASSRSGRGIYNEQFF. Complete variable domain (other parts from reference TRBV19 and TRBJ2-1): DGGITQSPKYLFRKEGQNVTLSCEQNLNHDAMYWYRQDPGQGLRLIYYSQIVNDFQKGDIAEGYSVSREKKESFPLTVTSAQKNPTAFYLCASSRSGRGIYNEQFFGPGTRLTVL.

This clone has a handful of counts. The chain has TRBV10-3 and TRBJ1-1; 8 bases align to TRBD1. The ends lost 2 bases at V and 6 bases at J; junction bases unmatched: 5. Germline assignment: CDR1 ENHRY and CDR2 SYGVKD. CDR3 size: 14 residues. This chain's CDR3 is CAISETGGPSEAFF. CDR3 DNA: TGTGCCATCAGTGAGACAGGGGGTCCGTCTGAAGCTTTCTTT.

This rearrangement joins TRBV2 to TRBJ2-3; 9 bases align to TRBD2. Germline values: CDR1 SNHLY, CDR2 FYNNEI. With V trimmed by 10 bases and J by 4 bases, 9 bases remained unmatched. The CDR3 runs to 14 residues. The CDR3 sequence: CATAVEREADTQYF. The CDR3 bases are TGTGCCACCGCGGTGGAGCGGGAGGCAGATACGCAGTATTTT.

This chain links TRBV5-4 with TRBJ2-5; 11 positions match TRBD2. CDR1 and CDR2 (germline): SGHNT, YYREEE (reference sequence). This CDR3 is built from 15 residues. The V segment lost 4 bases and the J segment 5 bases; nucleotides outside the gene matches: 7. The CDR3: CASSAKLAGVETQYF. The DNA of the CDR3 is TGTGCCAGCAGCGCGAAACTAGCGGGAGTGGAGACCCAGTACTTC.

This chain uses TRBV5-1 with TRBJ2-1; 9 bases fit TRBD2. CDR1 is SGHRS and CDR2 is YFSETQ in the germline V gene. Trimming at V came to 0 bases and at J to 2 bases, leaving 9 bases not matched to a gene. The length of the CDR3 is 18 residues. The CDR3 spells CASSLVSLASGTYNEQFF. The CDR3 DNA reads as TGCGCCAGCAGCTTGGTTTCTCTGGCTAGCGGGACCTACAATGAGCAGTTCTTC.

The chain combines TRBV18 with TRBJ2-3; 7 nucleotides agree with TRBD2. Trimming cost V 5 bases and J 2 bases; bases outside gene matches: 4. The length of the CDR3 is 14 residues. Germline CDR1 and CDR2: KGHSH and LQKENI. The CDR3 DNA follows: TGTGCCAGCTCATCTCTAGCGGCCACAGATACGCAGTATTTT. Its translation: CASSSLAATDTQYF. Drawing the rest from reference TRBV18 and TRBJ2-3, the complete variable domain is NAGVMQNPRHLVRRRGQEARLRCSPMKGHSHVYWYRQLPEEGLKFMVYLQKENIIDESGMPKERFSAEFPKEGPSILRIQQVVRGDSAAYFCASSSLAATDTQYFGPGTRLTVL.

The chain carries TRBV30 and TRBJ1-5, with D hard to call. The CDR3 runs to 11 residues. V lost 3 bases and J lost 11, with 11 bases in between. The V gene's germline CDR1 is GTSNPN and CDR2 SVGIG (reference sequence). CDR3 sequence reads: CAWSLGSAQHF. In DNA form, the CDR3 reads TGTGCCTGGAGCTTGGGATCCGCCCAGCATTTT.

The rearrangement links TRBV4-3 to TRBJ2-2; 12 nucleotides match TRBD1. With V trimmed by 4 bases and J by 4 bases, 10 bases remained unmatched. This CDR3 comprises 18 residues. From germline, CDR1 is LGHNA and CDR2 YSLEER. CDR3 DNA sequence: TGCGCCAGCAGCCTAGCCGGGACAGGGGGCGCGGGCACCGGGGAGCTGTTTTTT. Amino acids: CASSLAGTGGAGTGELFF.

The chain is built from TRBV6-5 and TRBJ2-5; TRBD2 matches at 8 bases. V was pared by 7 bases and J by 5 bases, with 9 bases of the junction left unmatched. The CDR3 is 14 amino acids. Per the germline V gene, CDR1 is MNHEY and CDR2 is SVGAGI. CDR3 region: CASTWRGARETQYF. The CDR3 DNA is TGTGCCAGCACCTGGCGGGGGGCACGGGAGACCCAGTACTTC.

The J gene is TRBJ2-2, the V gene TRBV19; 8 positions match TRBD1. Trimming at V came to 5 bases and at J to 3 bases, leaving 8 bases not matched to a gene. Germline CDR1 is LNHDA and CDR2 is SQIVND (reference sequence). The CDR3 is made up of 16 amino acids. Written as DNA, the CDR3 is TGTGCCAGTAGTTCACTCCGGGACAGGTACACCGGGGAGCTGTTTTTT. Translated, it gives CASSSLRDRYTGELFF.

CDR3 bases: TGTGCCAGCAGCTTGGGGGGAGTTACCTACAATGAGCAGTTCTTC. Its translation: CASSLGGVTYNEQFF. This rearrangement joins TRBV5-4 to TRBJ2-1; perhaps TRBD2 as D (5 bases). CDR3 length: 15 amino acids. With 0 bases removed from V and 2 bases from J, the gap between germline ends came to 9 bases. Germline V lookup: CDR1 SGHNT, CDR2 YYREEE (reference sequence).

CDR3 DNA: TGTGCCAGCAGCTTCGGGCTCACCGGGGAGCTGTTTTTT. This encodes CASSFGLTGELFF. This chain connects TRBV11-2 to TRBJ2-2; D gene ambiguous. V was clipped by 3 bases and J by 4 bases, with 6 bases between them. Germline values: CDR1 SGHAT, CDR2 FQNNGV. The CDR3 has 13 residues.

This sequence joins TRBV29-1 and TRBJ1-2; TRBD1 might be the D (6 bases). This CDR3 is built from 13 residues. Looked up from germline, CDR1 is SQVTM and CDR2 is ANQGSEA. The V end was cut by 7 bases, the J end by 0 bases, with 12 bases between. The CDR3 region is CSGSGAANYGYTF. The DNA of the CDR3 is TGCAGCGGCTCAGGGGCGGCTAACTATGGCTACACCTTC. The full variable domain, in which reference TRBV29-1 and TRBJ1-2 provide the parts outside the CDR3, is SAVISQKPSRDICQRGTSLTIQCQVDSQVTMMFWYRQQPGQSLTLIATANQGSEATYESGFVIDKFPISRPNLTFSTLTVSNMSPEDSSIYLCSGSGAANYGYTFGSGTRLTVV.

V usage is TRBV6-1 and J usage is TRBJ1-2, with D perhaps matching TRBD1 (6 bases). The germline V gene has CDR1 MNHNS and CDR2 SASEGT. This CDR3 region has 12 residues. The ends were cut back, 4 bases at V and 6 bases at J, with 9 bases in the middle. In DNA form, the CDR3 reads TGTGCCAGCAGTGCAACAGGGAATGGCTACACCTTC. Its protein product is CASSATGNGYTF.

The chain employs TRBV6-1 and TRBJ2-3, with D uncertain. V lost 6 bases to trimming and J lost 1 base, with 14 bases between them. The CDR3 length is 15 residues. Germline V gene lookup returns CDR1 MNHNS and CDR2 SASEGT. In DNA, the CDR3 is TGTGCCAGCAGCCGGACCCACCAAGGCACAGATACGCAGTATTTT. Amino acid sequence: CASSRTHQGTDTQYF.

The J gene is TRBJ2-2, the V gene TRBV7-9, with D hard to call. CDR1 is SEHNR and CDR2 is FQNEAQ in the germline V gene (reference sequence). The CDR3 has 17 amino acids. Trimming left V 0 bases short and J 0 bases short, with 11 bases between. The CDR3, as DNA: TGTGCCAGCAGCTTAGCGTTGGAAAGGGCGAACACCGGGGAGCTGTTTTTT. Its translation is CASSLALERANTGELFF.

The chain carries TRBV19 and TRBJ1-2; D may be TRBD1 (6 bases). The CDR3 contains 13 residues. Trimming cost V 6 bases and J 7 bases, with 15 bases left between them. From germline, CDR1 is LNHDA and CDR2 SQIVND (reference sequence). CDR3 in amino acids: CASRLQGSSGYTF. The CDR3 bases are TGTGCCAGTAGGCTTCAGGGGAGTTCTGGCTACACCTTC.

The gene calls are TRBV15 and TRBJ2-5; TRBD1 is a possible D gene (6 bases). The germline V and J ends were trimmed by 3 bases and 4 bases, with 15 bases remaining between them. Germline loops: CDR1 LNHNV, CDR2 YYDKDF (reference sequence). This CDR3 is 15 amino acids long. The CDR3 region has the DNA TGTGCCACCAGCAGGGGAGAGGGGGATGTAGAGACCCAGTACTTC. Translating it yields CATSRGEGDVETQYF.

The V call is TRBV10-3, the J call TRBJ2-2; D not resolved. V dropped 6 bases and J dropped 7 bases, with 6 bases sitting between them. The CDR3 runs 11 residues. The germline CDR1 and CDR2 sequences are ENHRY and SYGVKD. Here the CDR3 reads CAIRDIGELFF. The CDR3, as DNA: TGTGCCATCAGAGACATCGGGGAGCTGTTTTTT.

The chain is built from TRBV18 and TRBJ2-1; 9 positions match TRBD2. CDR1 and CDR2 (germline): KGHSH, LQKENI. The CDR3 contains 19 residues. Unmatched junction bases numbered 22, after V lost 6 bases and J lost 7 bases. In DNA, the CDR3 is TGTGCCAGCTCCCCTTTCCCCCCTAGCGGGACGACCCTGGGAAATGAGCAGTTCTTC. Residues: CASSPFPPSGTTLGNEQFF.

The chain joins TRBV10-3 to TRBJ2-1; 8 bases are shared with TRBD2. The V gene's germline CDR1 is ENHRY and CDR2 SYGVKD. The CDR3 loop spans 15 amino acids. The junction had 14 bases not matched to a gene; V was cut back by 8 bases and J by 8 bases. As DNA, the CDR3 is TGTGCCATCGCTCGGAGCGGGAGCGAGGTGGATGAGCAGTTCTTC. The encoded protein is CAIARSGSEVDEQFF.

J is TRBJ2-7 and V is TRBV5-1, with 9 positions matching TRBD1. V trimming: 4 bases; J trimming: 1 base; junction bases outside the gene matches: 6. From germline, CDR1 is SGHRS and CDR2 YFSETQ. The CDR3 consists of 15 residues. CDR3 nucleotide sequence: TGCGCCAGCAGCCGGGGGACAGGGCAATCCTACGAGCAGTACTTC. It translates to CASSRGTGQSYEQYF.

The chain has TRBV2 and TRBJ2-7; 9 nucleotides match TRBD2. Germline V gene sequence: CDR1 SNHLY, CDR2 FYNNEI. J was trimmed by 3 bases and V by 6 bases; bases with no gene match: 3. The CDR3 has 13 residues. The CDR3 loop is CASRRLADYEQYF. DNA of the CDR3: TGTGCCAGCAGACGACTAGCGGACTACGAGCAGTACTTC.

The chain uses TRBV30 and TRBJ2-2; maybe TRBD1 (7 bases). The CDR3 totals 11 residues. Germline CDR1 GTSNPN, CDR2 SVGIG (reference sequence). V was cut by 3 bases and J by 13 bases, with 12 bases left in between. The CDR3 nucleotides are TGTGCCTGGAGGCAGGGGGGAGGGCTGTTTTTT. It specifies CAWRQGGGLFF.

The chain recombines TRBV11-3 with TRBJ2-7; 7 bases agree with TRBD2. Trimming cost V 1 base and J 6 bases; bases outside gene matches: 6. Germline-derived CDR1 and CDR2 are SGHNT and YENEEA. CDR3 length equals 14 residues. Written as DNA, the CDR3 is TGTGCCAGCAGCTTAGTAGCGGGCTCAATCGAGCAGTACTTC. Encoded protein: CASSLVAGSIEQYF.

This clone was counted between two and nine times. The gene calls are TRBV10-1 and TRBJ1-1; D is unclear. Germline CDR1 and CDR2: WNHNN and SYGVQD (reference sequence). V lost 3 bases and J lost 0, with 11 bases in between. This CDR3 contains 15 residues. CDR3 sequence (DNA): TGCGCCAGCAGTGATGCTCAGTCGATGAACACTGAAGCTTTCTTT. Translation: CASSDAQSMNTEAFF.

V and J are TRBV30 and TRBJ2-4; D is possibly TRBD1 or TRBD2 (5 bases each). This CDR3 contains 13 residues. Per germline, CDR1 GTSNPN and CDR2 SVGIG (reference sequence). The ends were cut back, 3 bases at V and 9 bases at J, with 15 bases in the middle. As DNA, the CDR3 is TGTGCCTGGAGCCCTGTGGGACGGGGCATTCAGTACTTC. Amino acids: CAWSPVGRGIQYF.

The chain recombines TRBV7-2 with TRBJ2-7, with TRBD2 matching over 9 bases. The ends lost 0 bases at V and 2 bases at J; junction bases unmatched: 2. Germline CDR1 SGHTA, CDR2 FQGNSA. CDR3 length: 15 residues. The CDR3 sequence is CASSLASGGTYEQYF. The CDR3 coding sequence is TGTGCCAGCAGCTTAGCTAGCGGGGGTACCTACGAGCAGTACTTC.

The chain recombines TRBV29-1 with TRBJ2-2, with 7 bases matching TRBD2. The CDR3 is made up of 15 amino acids. Germline V gene sequence: CDR1 SQVTM, CDR2 ANQGSEA. Trimming at V came to 5 bases and at J to 0 bases, leaving 6 bases not matched to a gene. The CDR3 protein is CSVPGGSANTGELFF. CDR3 coding DNA: TGCAGCGTTCCGGGGGGTTCCGCGAACACCGGGGAGCTGTTTTTT.